The 26 T cell receptor beta chains in this list originate from one sample, sequenced in a study of blood T cell repertoires in COVID-19. Assay used: immunoSEQ multiplex PCR; TCRdb lists only in-frame clones, some missing. The top ten clones hold roughly 2.3% of a sample with roughly 220,000 clones, 80% to 85% of them seen once. The sample consisted of peripheral blood. These receptors were obtained from a woman aged 60-70 years with acute or convalescent COVID-19.

The chain's CDR3 is CASSLYRDRGFGAEAFF. CDR3 nucleotides: TGCGCCAGCAGCTTGTATCGGGACAGGGGATTCGGGGCTGAAGCTTTCTTT. V usage is TRBV5-1 and J usage is TRBJ1-1, with 10 bases aligning to TRBD1. Germline loops: CDR1 SGHRS, CDR2 YFSETQ. The CDR3 is 17 residues long. The ends lost 1 base at V and 6 bases at J; junction bases unmatched: 12.

This clone was observed once. This rearrangement joins TRBV27 to TRBJ2-2, with 7 nucleotides matching TRBD1. This CDR3 region has 15 residues. J was trimmed by 3 bases and V by 6 bases; bases with no gene match: 7. CDR1 is MNHEY and CDR2 is SMNVEV in the germline V gene (reference sequence). The CDR3 DNA reads as TGTGCCAGCAGCAGGGACAGCTACTACACCGGGGAGCTGTTTTTT. Its translation: CASSRDSYYTGELFF.

J is TRBJ1-6 and V is TRBV19; D possibly corresponds to TRBD1 (5 bases). Trimming left V 6 bases short and J 7 bases short, with 10 bases between. This CDR3 contains 13 residues. The germline gives CDR1 LNHDA, CDR2 SQIVND (reference sequence). CDR3 residues: CASSNRINSPLHF. The CDR3 DNA is TGTGCCAGTAGCAACAGGATCAATTCACCCCTCCACTTT.

Turning to this clone: Additional DNA sequences in this sample encode the identical CDR3. V usage is TRBV30 and J usage is TRBJ1-1; D remains unclear. Germline values: CDR1 GTSNPN, CDR2 SVGIG (reference sequence). Trimming took 0 bases from V and 8 from J, leaving 10 bases between them. The CDR3 has 12 residues. This CDR3 is CAWSVLSGEAFF. CDR3 nucleotides: TGTGCCTGGAGTGTACTCTCGGGGGAAGCTTTCTTT. The variable domain in full, completed from reference TRBV30 and TRBJ1-1, reads SQTIHQWPATLVQPVGSPLSLECTVEGTSNPNLYWYRQAAGRGLQLLFYSVGIGQISSEVPQNLSASRPQDRQFILSSKKLLLSDSGFYLCAWSVLSGEAFFGQGTRLTVV.

The CDR3 nucleotides read TGTGCCAGCAGGTCTAGCGGGGGCCCGAGCTCCTACGAGCAGTACTTC. It codes for CASRSSGGPSSYEQYF. The chain employs TRBV28 and TRBJ2-7; 10 nucleotides agree with TRBD2. CDR3 size: 16 residues. Germline loops: CDR1 MDHEN, CDR2 SYDVKM. J gave up 0 bases and V 6 bases, and 8 bases lay outside the gene matches.

The V and J genes are TRBV5-6 and TRBJ1-3; D may be TRBD1 (5 bases). The CDR3 is 15 amino acids. Trimming took 0 bases from V and 4 from J, leaving 11 bases between them. Germline CDR1 is SGHDT and CDR2 is YYEEEE. DNA of the CDR3: TGTGCCAGCAGCTTGGGCAGGGTGAGCGGAAACACCATATATTTT. This codes for CASSLGRVSGNTIYF.

The V gene is TRBV6-1, the J gene TRBJ1-1, with D uncertain. The CDR3 covers 13 residues. CDR1 and CDR2 from the germline V gene are MNHNS and SASEGT. Trimming took 3 bases from V and 10 from J, leaving 15 bases between them. CDR3 residues: CASSEFGSRGAFF. CDR3 DNA: TGTGCCAGCAGTGAGTTTGGTTCCCGGGGAGCTTTCTTT.

The chain's CDR3 is CASSMRDPSLYGYTF. The DNA of the CDR3 is TGTGCCAGTAGTATGAGGGATCCCTCCTTGTATGGCTACACCTTC. The rearrangement links TRBV19 to TRBJ1-2; D ambiguous. V was pared by 3 bases and J by 5 bases, with 16 bases between. The CDR3 consists of 15 residues. CDR1 is LNHDA and CDR2 is SQIVND in the germline V gene (reference sequence).

The V and J genes are TRBV19 and TRBJ2-1; possible D gene TRBD2, 7 bases. The CDR3 sequence is 13 residues long. Trimming left V 4 bases short and J 9 bases short, with 13 bases between. Germline V gene lookup returns CDR1 LNHDA and CDR2 SQIVND (reference sequence). CDR3 coding DNA: TGTGCCAGTAGTACCACAGGGACTACTGAGCAGTTCTTC. It yields the protein CASSTTGTTEQFF.

This rearrangement joins TRBV6-5 to TRBJ1-2, with 7 bases lining up with TRBD1. Trimming at V came to 5 bases and at J to 3 bases, leaving 3 bases not matched to a gene. Per the germline V gene, CDR1 is MNHEY and CDR2 is SVGAGI. The CDR3 runs 13 residues. The CDR3 region is CASSRDSYYGYTF. In DNA, the CDR3 is TGTGCCAGCAGTAGGGACAGCTACTATGGCTACACCTTC.

This clone has only a few counts. The gene calls are TRBV29-1 and TRBJ2-2, with 9 bases that match TRBD1. Germline V lookup: CDR1 SQVTM, CDR2 ANQGSEA. CDR3 length: 13 amino acids. The V gene end was trimmed by 6 bases and the J gene end by 6 bases; junction bases not matched to a gene: 5. CDR3 bases: TGCAGCGTAACTAGACAGGGGGCCGGGGAGCTGTTTTTT. Protein: CSVTRQGAGELFF.

The gene calls are TRBV6-1 and TRBJ2-7; D might be TRBD1 (5 bases). The CDR3 contains 14 residues. The V gene's germline CDR1 is MNHNS and CDR2 SASEGT. The germline V and J ends were trimmed by 0 bases and 6 bases, with 12 bases remaining between them. CDR3 in DNA: TGTGCCAGCAGTGAAGCAAGGGGTTTTTCCGAGCAGTACTTC. Residues: CASSEARGFSEQYF.

The chain combines TRBV7-2 with TRBJ1-3; D may be TRBD1 (5 bases). This CDR3 is built from 15 residues. Germline CDR1 SGHTA, CDR2 FQGNSA. The V gene lost 5 bases and the J gene lost 2 bases, with 13 bases spanning the gap. CDR3 nucleotide sequence: TGTGCCAGCAGCCGCGAGGGAGGGGCTGGAAACACCATATATTTT. It specifies CASSREGGAGNTIYF. The full variable domain, with the rest looked up from reference TRBV7-2 and TRBJ1-3, is GAGVSQSPSNKVTEKGKDVELRCDPISGHTALYWYRQSLGQGLEFLIYFQGNSAPDKSGLPSDRFSAERTGGSVSTLTIQRTQQEDSAVYLCASSREGGAGNTIYFGEGSWLTVV.

V is TRBV30 and J is TRBJ1-4; 8 positions agree with TRBD1. The V gene's germline CDR1 is GTSNPN and CDR2 SVGIG (reference sequence). After removal of 3 bases from V and 3 bases from J, the junction contained 0 bases not matched to a gene. The CDR3 extends over 13 amino acids. The CDR3 DNA sequence: TGTGCCTGGAGACAGGGGGCTAATGAAAAACTGTTTTTT. Protein sequence: CAWRQGANEKLFF. The full variable domain, its missing parts supplied by reference TRBV30 and TRBJ1-4, is SQTIHQWPATLVQPVGSPLSLECTVEGTSNPNLYWYRQAAGRGLQLLFYSVGIGQISSEVPQNLSASRPQDRQFILSSKKLLLSDSGFYLCAWRQGANEKLFFGSGTQLSVL.

This sequence joins TRBV5-4 and TRBJ2-7; 11 bases map to TRBD2. Trimming took 0 bases from V and 4 from J; bases not matched to a gene: 3. The germline V gene has CDR1 SGHNT and CDR2 YYREEE (reference sequence). The CDR3 covers 15 residues. CDR3 sequence reads: CASSLDSGGGYEQYF. CDR3 coding DNA: TGTGCCAGCAGCTTGGATAGCGGGGGGGGGTACGAGCAGTACTTC.

This clone was seen a handful of times. The chain employs TRBV5-1 and TRBJ2-2, with 9 bases matching TRBD2. After removal of 4 bases from V and 8 bases from J, the junction contained 12 bases not matched to a gene. The CDR3 runs to 16 residues. From germline, CDR1 is SGHRS and CDR2 YFSETQ. CDR3 bases: TGCGCCAGCAGCCACGAGCGGGGGGCTGCTTTGGGGGAGCTGTTTTTT. It specifies CASSHERGAALGELFF.

The CDR3 DNA is TGTGCCAGCAGTGAAGGGGGGCTAGGTAACACTGAAGCTTTCTTT. Its protein is CASSEGGLGNTEAFF. The chain links TRBV2 to TRBJ1-1; TRBD1 might be the D (6 bases). CDR1 and CDR2 (germline): SNHLY, FYNNEI. The CDR3 runs 15 residues. V lost 1 base to trimming and J lost 2 bases, with 11 bases between them.

This rearrangement joins TRBV3-1 (or the pseudogene TRBV3-2) to TRBJ1-5; tentative D call: TRBD1 (6 bases). V gave up 3 bases and J gave up 0 bases, with 24 bases separating them. Germline CDR1 reads LGHDT; CDR2 reads YNNKEL (reference sequence). The CDR3 has 20 amino acids. The CDR3 protein is CASSHYGGRRLEDSNQPQHF. CDR3 in DNA: TGTGCCAGCAGCCATTACGGGGGGCGCAGACTGGAGGATAGCAATCAGCCCCAGCATTTT.

The chain uses TRBV28 and TRBJ1-1, with a possible D match to TRBD1 (5 bases). The CDR3 runs 12 residues. Trimming cost V 5 bases and J 9 bases, with 13 bases left between them. The V gene's germline CDR1 is MDHEN and CDR2 SYDVKM. For the CDR3, the DNA is TGTGCCAGCAGTCCGGACACCCGTAAAGCTTTCTTT. Encoded protein: CASSPDTRKAFF. Full variable domain (outside the CDR3, taken from reference TRBV28 and TRBJ1-1): DVKVTQSSRYLVKRTGEKVFLECVQDMDHENMFWYRQDPGLGLRLIYFSYDVKMKEKGDIPEGYSVSREKKERFSLILESASTNQTSMYLCASSPDTRKAFFGQGTRLTVV.

This rearrangement joins TRBV7-9 to TRBJ2-7, with a tentative D call TRBD2 (6 bases). CDR3 size: 15 residues. V gave up 5 bases and J gave up 3 bases, with 17 bases separating them. Germline lookup yields CDR1 SEHNR and CDR2 FQNEAQ (reference sequence). The CDR3 here is CASSPEGRIIYEQYF. CDR3 nucleotide sequence: TGTGCCAGCAGCCCCGAAGGGAGGATTATCTACGAGCAGTACTTC.

The chain employs TRBV10-1 and TRBJ1-1; D unresolved. V dropped 7 bases and J dropped 2 bases, with 14 bases sitting between them. Germline V gene sequence: CDR1 WNHNN, CDR2 SYGVQD (reference sequence). The CDR3 is 14 residues long. As DNA, the CDR3 is TGCGCCAGCACCTTTACCACACGAAACACTGAAGCTTTCTTT. It specifies CASTFTTRNTEAFF.

This sequence joins TRBV6-2 or TRBV6-3 and TRBJ2-1, with 10 positions matching TRBD2. This CDR3 comprises 15 residues. The ends lost 5 bases at V and 5 bases at J; junction bases unmatched: 6. The germline V gene has CDR1 MNHEY and CDR2 SVGEGT. The CDR3 nucleotides read TGTGCCAGCAGTCTTAGCGGGGGGAGAAACAATGAGCAGTTCTTC. Encoded protein: CASSLSGGRNNEQFF.

The rearrangement links TRBV29-1 to TRBJ1-1, with TRBD1 matching 7 bases. There are 13 residues in the CDR3. Germline CDR1 and CDR2: SQVTM and ANQGSEA. With 7 bases clipped from V and 2 bases from J, the junction kept 7 bases outside the gene matches. The CDR3 nucleotides are TGCAGCGCTCTGGGACAGCCAAACACTGAAGCTTTCTTT. Residues: CSALGQPNTEAFF. The full variable domain, rest sourced from reference TRBV29-1 and TRBJ1-1, is SAVISQKPSRDICQRGTSLTIQCQVDSQVTMMFWYRQQPGQSLTLIATANQGSEATYESGFVIDKFPISRPNLTFSTLTVSNMSPEDSSIYLCSALGQPNTEAFFGQGTRLTVV.

The chain employs TRBV5-1 and TRBJ1-4; 10 bases fit TRBD1. The CDR3 sequence is 15 residues long. In germline, CDR1 is SGHRS, CDR2 YFSETQ. Trimming cost V 4 bases and J 5 bases; bases outside gene matches: 5. The CDR3 bases are TGCGCCAGCAGCCAACTGGGACAGGGGAATGAAAAACTGTTTTTT. Protein product: CASSQLGQGNEKLFF. Combining the CDR3 with reference TRBV5-1 and TRBJ1-4 gives the whole variable domain KAGVTQTPRYLIKTRGQQVTLSCSPISGHRSVSWYQQTPGQGLQFLFEYFSETQRNKGNFPGRFSGRQFSNSRSEMNVSTLELGDSALYLCASSQLGQGNEKLFFGSGTQLSVL.

The V and J genes are TRBV19 and TRBJ2-3; 7 positions agree with TRBD2. CDR1 is LNHDA, CDR2 SQIVND, per germline (reference sequence). This CDR3 region has 13 residues. J was trimmed by 0 bases and V by 10 bases; bases with no gene match: 4. The CDR3 DNA follows: TGTGCCACCCGGGGGGTTAGCACAGATACGCAGTATTTT. Translation: CATRGVSTDTQYF.

The rearrangement uses TRBV2 and TRBJ2-1, with D possibly matching TRBD2 (6 bases). Germline lookup yields CDR1 SNHLY and CDR2 FYNNEI. V lost 9 bases and J 0 bases, leaving 15 bases between the germline ends. The CDR3 has 15 amino acids. The CDR3 region has the DNA TGTGCCAGGGATGGTGGGCGGGGCTCCTACAATGAGCAGTTCTTC. Its translation: CARDGGRGSYNEQFF.